The TCR beta chain under discussion was sequenced for a study of T-cell memory formation after mild COVID-19. Background on the study: Across donors, TCR clusters were largely donor specific. General observations from the study: Contracting CD4+ clones were located mainly in CM and EM, and CD8+ clones in EMRA. Clones contracting across day 15 to 85 had a balanced CD4/CD8 profile; later expanding clones leaned CD4+.

Comments on this clonotype: Its specificity is unknown.

With 0 bases removed from V and 1 base from J, the gap between germline ends came to 10 bases. Germline values: CDR1 SGDLS, CDR2 YYNGEE. There are 15 residues in the CDR3. TCRdb called the 5' RACE reads again in MiXCR, with one record for every CDR3 protein. The data show 560,000 or so distinct CDR3 sequences, approximately 15% seen once. The receptor's source is an adult woman who had mild COVID-19 (a few samples of this study predate the infection). Cell type and time point are not known. The J gene is TRBJ1-1, the V gene TRBV9; tentative D call: TRBD1 (5 bases). What was sequenced was PBMCs or a T cell subset sorted from them (not recorded which). The CDR3 sequence: CASSVDQGRNTEAFF. The CDR3 DNA is TGTGCCAGCAGCGTAGATCAGGGTCGGAACACTGAAGCTTTCTTT.